This record concerns one T cell receptor beta chain sequence. Its antigen remains unidentified. The second PCR ran roughly 7 to 11 cycles with a sample-barcoded 5' primer and J-beta primers. From the 5' RACE reads, TCRdb called clonotypes with MiXCR, one entry per CDR3 protein. Of almost 1 million distinct CDR3 sequences listed, roughly half are singletons. These data are taken from a study of blood T cells in healthy people across ages. Study-level findings and limits: PBMCs that were unsorted prevented a conclusive naive versus antigen-experienced comparison.

Germline CDR1 LGHDT, CDR2 YNNKEL (reference sequence). There are 14 residues in the CDR3. The ends were cut back, 3 bases at V and 0 bases at J, with 6 bases in the middle. The rearrangement uses TRBV3-1 and TRBJ2-1; D call uncertain. This TCR was recovered from a woman aged 55-70 years in good health. Source material: blood. The chain's CDR3 is CASSQRGSYNEQFF. CDR3 sequence (DNA): TGTGCCAGCAGCCAGCGTGGCTCCTACAATGAGCAGTTCTTC.